The clone carrying this TCR beta chain has more than one count but fewer than ten. The data are from a study of blood T cell repertoires in COVID-19. Study-level information: The samples span acute and convalescent COVID-19 from the United States, Italy and Spain. T cells, B-cell-depleted T cells, or PBMCs provided the cDNA or gDNA that served as material.

Per the study methods: Researchers report that nucleated cell counts were estimated from reference gene primer amplification. Produced via immunoSEQ multiplex PCR; TCRdb's table is partial and in-frame only. That table supplies the V and J calls and clone size; D and trimming were determined from the DNA. The table lists more than 95,000 clones, around 83% of them singletons. The J segment lost 11 bases and the V segment lost 1 base, leaving 2 bases of the junction unmatched. Germline-derived CDR1 and CDR2 are SGHTA and FQGNSA. The length of the CDR3 is 13 residues. The chain carries TRBV7-2 and TRBJ1-6, with 7 bases aligning to TRBD1. The specimen sequenced was peripheral blood. This TCR derives from a woman of 80 years or more with active or convalescent COVID-19. CDR3 nucleotides: TGTGCCAGCAGCTTAGGGGACAGAACACCCCTCCACTTT. This encodes CASSLGDRTPLHF. Variable domain in full (rest from reference TRBV7-2 and TRBJ1-6): GAGVSQSPSNKVTEKGKDVELRCDPISGHTALYWYRQSLGQGLEFLIYFQGNSAPDKSGLPSDRFSAERTGGSVSTLTIQRTQQEDSAVYLCASSLGDRTPLHFGNGTRLTVT.